The 9 T cell receptor beta chains below all came from one sample that was sequenced in a study of T cells after yellow fever vaccination (dated by TCRdb to the late 2010s). The library was prepared using 5' RACE. Sequencing was carried out with an Illumina NovaSeq 6000. TCRdb ran its own pipeline on the public reads, namely fastp trimming at Q25 and MiXCR clone calling, and kept in-frame beta chains. Rows are combined by CDR3 protein, so each entry shows the most common genes and DNA. This sample gives hundreds of thousands of distinct CDR3 sequences in total; about an eighth of them show up just once. Together, the top ten hold around 3% of the sample. This specimen's treatment or condition label, per the study, means: live attenuated yellow fever vaccine strain. The sample in question was CD4+ T cells sorted from PBMCs, obtained 15 days after the yellow fever booster vaccination. The source of these receptors is a man younger than 35 who received the YFV17D yellow fever vaccine.

This clonotype has more than one count but fewer than ten. CDR3 region: CATTGPNGGYSTEAFF. CDR3 in DNA: TGTGCCACCACGGGTCCAAACGGGGGGTATAGCACTGAAGCTTTCTTT. V and J are TRBV18 and TRBJ1-1, with D tentatively TRBD1 (5 bases). CDR3 length: 16 residues. CDR1 and CDR2 from the germline V gene are KGHSH and LQKENI. Trimming took off 10 bases at V and 4 bases at J, with 25 bases between the two ends. The full variable domain, completed using reference TRBV18 and TRBJ1-1, is NAGVMQNPRHLVRRRGQEARLRCSPMKGHSHVYWYRQLPEEGLKFMVYLQKENIIDESGMPKERFSAEFPKEGPSILRIQQVVRGDSAAYFCATTGPNGGYSTEAFFGQGTRLTVV.

The chain uses TRBV12-3 or TRBV12-4 and TRBJ1-2; possible D gene TRBD1, 6 bases. Trimming removed 4 bases at V and 4 bases at J, with 10 bases between. CDR3 length equals 13 residues. CDR3 bases: TGTGCCAGCAGTTGGGGACATACCTATGGCTACACCTTC. Translation: CASSWGHTYGYTF.

This clonotype was seen at least ten times. This chain links TRBV20-1 with TRBJ1-2, with 8 positions matching TRBD1. From germline, CDR1 is DFQATT and CDR2 SNEGSKA (reference sequence). CDR3 length: 13 residues. The ends lost 4 bases at V and 6 bases at J; junction bases unmatched: 7. The CDR3 sequence: CSATLETGDGYTF. CDR3 nucleotides: TGCAGTGCTACGTTAGAGACAGGGGATGGCTACACCTTC.

This clonotype was counted only a few times. V is TRBV5-4 and J is TRBJ2-5; D remains unclear. Looked up from germline, CDR1 is SGHNT and CDR2 is YYREEE (reference sequence). The V and J ends lost 4 bases and 3 bases respectively, with 13 bases between them. This CDR3 has 14 residues. CDR3 protein: CASSQPDSKETQYF. CDR3 nucleotides: TGTGCCAGCAGCCAGCCCGATTCGAAAGAGACCCAGTACTTC.

This clonotype was found a few times. V gene TRBV5-1 combines with J gene TRBJ1-2; perhaps TRBD1 as D (5 bases). This CDR3 region has 14 residues. V gave up 0 bases and J gave up 6 bases, with 12 bases separating them. Germline V CDR1 and CDR2: SGHRS, YFSETQ. The CDR3 nucleotides are TGCGCCAGCAGCTTGGGGGCAACAGGTCATGGCTACACCTTC. Translating it yields CASSLGATGHGYTF.

This clonotype showed up just a few times. This CDR3 is CASSSSGQGPNYGYTF. CDR3 nucleotides: TGTGCCAGCAGTTCCTCAGGGCAGGGACCTAACTATGGCTACACCTTC. V is TRBV28 and J is TRBJ1-2, with D perhaps matching TRBD1 (5 bases). CDR1 and CDR2 (germline): MDHEN, SYDVKM. The length of the CDR3 is 16 residues. The V gene lost 4 bases and the J gene lost 0 bases, with 15 bases spanning the gap.

In its sample, this clonotype was seen a few times. This rearrangement joins TRBV4-1 to TRBJ2-1, with 9 nucleotides matching TRBD1. CDR1 and CDR2 (germline): MGHRA, YSYEKL. With 5 bases clipped from V and 8 bases from J, the junction kept 7 bases outside the gene matches. The CDR3 covers 14 residues. Here the CDR3 reads CASSSQQGAYEQFF. The CDR3, as DNA: TGCGCCAGCAGCTCCCAACAGGGGGCCTATGAGCAGTTCTTC.

This clonotype was seen at least ten times. The V gene is TRBV3-1, the J gene TRBJ2-1, with D maybe TRBD2 (6 bases). The CDR3 consists of 12 residues. V was pared by 2 bases and J by 9 bases, with 8 bases between. Looked up from germline, CDR1 is LGHDT and CDR2 is YNNKEL (reference sequence). CDR3 region: CASSQLGGEQFF. The CDR3, as DNA: TGTGCCAGCAGCCAATTGGGGGGTGAGCAGTTCTTC.

This clonotype was counted ten times or more. V gene TRBV4-1 combines with J gene TRBJ2-3, with D tentatively TRBD2 (6 bases). The CDR3 is 14 residues long. The germline V gene encodes CDR1 MGHRA and CDR2 YSYEKL. V was pared by 4 bases and J by 1 base, with 9 bases between. In DNA, the CDR3 is TGCGCCAGCAGCCTAGGGACTGGCACAGATACGCAGTATTTT. Its translation: CASSLGTGTDTQYF.